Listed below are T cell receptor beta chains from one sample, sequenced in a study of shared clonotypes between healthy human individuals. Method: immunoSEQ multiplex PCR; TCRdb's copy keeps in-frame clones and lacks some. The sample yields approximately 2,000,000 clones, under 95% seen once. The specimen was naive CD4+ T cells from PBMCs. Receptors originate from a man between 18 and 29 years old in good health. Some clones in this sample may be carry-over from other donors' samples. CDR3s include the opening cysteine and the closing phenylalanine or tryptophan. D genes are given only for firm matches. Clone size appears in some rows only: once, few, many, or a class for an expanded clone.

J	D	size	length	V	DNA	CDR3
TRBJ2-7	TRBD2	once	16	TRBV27	TGTGCCAGCAGGACCTATATTCTAGCGGGAGGAGGTGAGCAGTACTTC	CASRTYILAGGGEQYF
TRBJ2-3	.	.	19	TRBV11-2	TGTGCCAGCAGCTCCCGGTTCTATGAGATTAGCCCCAAGGTAGATACGCAGTATTTT	CASSSRFYEISPKVDTQYF
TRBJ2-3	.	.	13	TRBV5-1	TGCGCCAGCACAACATGGGGCACAGATACGCAGTATTTT	CASTTWGTDTQYF
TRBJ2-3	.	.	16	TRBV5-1	TGCGCCAGCAGAGACCCGAGGGGGGATTCCACAGATACGCAGTATTTT	CASRDPRGDSTDTQYF
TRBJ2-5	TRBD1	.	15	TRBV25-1	TGTGCCAGCAGCCTGCCGGGACAGGGCCAAGAGACCCAGTACTTC	CASSLPGQGQETQYF
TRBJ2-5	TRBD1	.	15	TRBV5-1	TGCGCCAGCAGCGCGTACAGGGGGCCCCAAGAGACCCAGTACTTC	CASSAYRGPQETQYF
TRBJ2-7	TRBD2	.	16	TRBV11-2	TGTGCCAGCAGCATAAGACTAGCGGGAGCGCTCTACGAGCAGTACTTC	CASSIRLAGALYEQYF
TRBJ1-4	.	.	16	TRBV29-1	TGCAGCGTGGGGAGGCAGGGACCCCAAGCGAGTGAAAAACTGTTTTTT	CSVGRQGPQASEKLFF
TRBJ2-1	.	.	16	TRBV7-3	TGTGCCAGCAGCTTAGTCCCCTCGTCTCGCGTTAATGAGCAGTTCTTC	CASSLVPSSRVNEQFF
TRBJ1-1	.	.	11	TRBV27	TGTGCCAGCAGTTCCCACTATAGGGCTTTCTTT	CASSSHYRAFF
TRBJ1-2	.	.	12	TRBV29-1	TGCAGCGTTAAGACAACAGGGTATGGCTACACCTTC	CSVKTTGYGYTF
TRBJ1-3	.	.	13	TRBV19	TGTGCCAGTAGTATCCCCCCGGGAAACACCATATATTTT	CASSIPPGNTIYF
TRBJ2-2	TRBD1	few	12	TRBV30	TGTGCCTATACAGGGGTTGCCGGGGAGCTGTTTTTT	CAYTGVAGELFF
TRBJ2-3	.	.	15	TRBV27	TGTGCCAGCAGTGCCTTCCGGGACCGCACAGATACGCAGTATTTT	CASSAFRDRTDTQYF
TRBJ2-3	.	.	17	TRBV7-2	TGTGCCAGCAGCTTACGAACTCCGGGACGGAGCACAGATACGCAGTATTTT	CASSLRTPGRSTDTQYF
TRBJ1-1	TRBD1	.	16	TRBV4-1	TGCGCCAGCAGCCAGCCGACCCGGGACAGGGGGCCGAGGGCTTTCTTT	CASSQPTRDRGPRAFF
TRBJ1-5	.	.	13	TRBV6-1	TGTGCCAGCAGTCCTACCGTTAATCAGCCCCAGCATTTT	CASSPTVNQPQHF
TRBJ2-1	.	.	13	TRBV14	TGTGCCAGCAGCCGAGGGTTCTACAATGAGCAGTTCTTC	CASSRGFYNEQFF
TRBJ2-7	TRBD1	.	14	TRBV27	TGTGCCAGCAGTCTGACAGGGACATACTACGAGCAGTACTTC	CASSLTGTYYEQYF
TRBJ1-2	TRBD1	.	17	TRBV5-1	TGCGCCAGCAGCTTCGGGACAGACGAAGAACGTAACTATGGCTACACCTTC	CASSFGTDEERNYGYTF
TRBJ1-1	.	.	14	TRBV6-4	TGTGCCAGCAGTGAGAGAAGGGGCGTCACTGAAGCTTTCTTT	CASSERRGVTEAFF
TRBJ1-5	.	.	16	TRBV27	TGTGCCAGCAGTGGTCTGGGCCCATACTTAAATCAGCCCCAGCATTTT	CASSGLGPYLNQPQHF
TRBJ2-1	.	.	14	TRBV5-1	TGCGCCAGCAGCCTGGTCGGGACGTGGGATGAGCAGTTCTTC	CASSLVGTWDEQFF
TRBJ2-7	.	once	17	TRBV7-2	TGTGCCAGCAGCTTATTTTTTGGGGGGGACAGCTCCTACGAGCAGTACTTC	CASSLFFGGDSSYEQYF
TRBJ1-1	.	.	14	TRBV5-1	TGCGCCAGCAGCTTTACAAACCGGGGCACTGAAGCTTTCTTT	CASSFTNRGTEAFF
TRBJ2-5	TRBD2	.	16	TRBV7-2	TGTGCCAGCGCCCCTAGGGCTAGCGGGAGACGGGAGACCCAGTACTTC	CASAPRASGRRETQYF
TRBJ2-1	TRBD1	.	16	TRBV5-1	TGCGCCAGCAGCGCCCATGGACAGGGGGCTGATAATGAGCAGTTCTTC	CASSAHGQGADNEQFF
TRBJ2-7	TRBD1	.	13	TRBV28	TGTGCCAGCACGCGACAGGGGCCCTACGAGCAGTACTTC	CASTRQGPYEQYF
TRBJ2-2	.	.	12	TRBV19	TGTGCCAGTAGTATGGGGGTCGGGGAGCTGTTTTTT	CASSMGVGELFF
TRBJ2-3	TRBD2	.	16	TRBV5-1	TGCGCCAGCAGCTTTAACCCGGCGGGGGAAACAGATACGCAGTATTTT	CASSFNPAGETDTQYF
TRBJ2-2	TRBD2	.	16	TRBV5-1	TGCGCCAGCAAAAAAGGACTAGCGGAGAGCACCGGGGAGCTGTTTTTT	CASKKGLAESTGELFF
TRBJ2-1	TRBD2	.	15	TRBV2	TGTGCCAGCAGGGAGGGGACTAGCCCTTACAATGAGCAGTTCTTC	CASREGTSPYNEQFF
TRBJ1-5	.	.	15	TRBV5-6	TGTGCCAGCAGCTTCTGGGGGCGGTTTAATCAGCCCCAGCATTTT	CASSFWGRFNQPQHF
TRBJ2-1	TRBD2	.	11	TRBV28	TGTGCCAGCATTCCGGCGGGAGTTACGTTCTTC	CASIPAGVTFF
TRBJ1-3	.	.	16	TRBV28	TGTGCCAGCAGCCCACCACCCGGGCAGACTGGAAACACCATATATTTT	CASSPPPGQTGNTIYF
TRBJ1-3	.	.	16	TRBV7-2	TGTGCCAGCAGCTTAGCTCCGGGCTCCTCTGGAAACACCATATATTTT	CASSLAPGSSGNTIYF
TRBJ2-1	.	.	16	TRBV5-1	TGCGCCAGCAGCTTTTTCGTAACGGGCTCCTACAATGAGCAGTTCTTC	CASSFFVTGSYNEQFF
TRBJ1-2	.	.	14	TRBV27	TGTGCCAGCAGTTTAGGCAGGGAGTACTATGGCTACACCTTC	CASSLGREYYGYTF
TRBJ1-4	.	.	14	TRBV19	TGTGCCAGTAGTAAGGGCCCGGTTTGGGAAAAACTGTTTTTT	CASSKGPVWEKLFF
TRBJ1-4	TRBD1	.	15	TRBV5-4	TGTGCCAGCAGCTTGGATGCGACAGGGGGTGAAAAACTGTTTTTT	CASSLDATGGEKLFF
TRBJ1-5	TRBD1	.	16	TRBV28	TGTGCCAGCAGCAGGACAGGGGAAGGCAGCAATCAGCCCCAGCATTTT	CASSRTGEGSNQPQHF
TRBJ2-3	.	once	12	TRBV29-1	TGCAGCGTTGTGTGGGGGTCAGATACGCAGTATTTT	CSVVWGSDTQYF
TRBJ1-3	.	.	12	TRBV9	TGTGCCAGCAGCGACTCTGGAAACACCATATATTTT	CASSDSGNTIYF
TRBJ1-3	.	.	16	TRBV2	TGTGCCAGCAGCACACAGGGCGCGCTAGTGGGAAACACCATATATTTT	CASSTQGALVGNTIYF
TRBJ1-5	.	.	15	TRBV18	TGTGCCAGCTCCCCGGGCGGGCGGCACAATCAGCCCCAGCATTTT	CASSPGGRHNQPQHF
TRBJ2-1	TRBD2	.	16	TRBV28	TGTGCCAGCAGCAACTACCGGACTAGCGGGTACAATGAGCAGTTCTTC	CASSNYRTSGYNEQFF
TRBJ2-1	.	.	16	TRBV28	TGTGCCAGCAGTCCATGGTTTCCGAGCTCCTACAATGAGCAGTTCTTC	CASSPWFPSSYNEQFF
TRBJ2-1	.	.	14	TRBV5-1	TGCGCCAGCAGCTTGGGGCAGACATACAATGAGCAGTTCTTC	CASSLGQTYNEQFF
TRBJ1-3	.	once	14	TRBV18	TGTGCCAGCTCATCAGGGAGCTCTGGAAACACCATATATTTT	CASSSGSSGNTIYF
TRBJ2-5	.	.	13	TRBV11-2	TGTGCCAGCAGCGGGCGCCTCCAAGAGACCCAGTACTTC	CASSGRLQETQYF
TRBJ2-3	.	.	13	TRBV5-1	TGCGCCAGCAGCTTGGTCCTAGAGGCTACGCAGTATTTT	CASSLVLEATQYF
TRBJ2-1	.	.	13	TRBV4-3	TGCGCCAGCAGCCAAGTCCCGGGCGATGAGCAGTTCTTC	CASSQVPGDEQFF
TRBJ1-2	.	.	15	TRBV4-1	TGCGCCAGCAGCCAAGAATGGCCCGGTGGGGATGGCTACACCTTC	CASSQEWPGGDGYTF
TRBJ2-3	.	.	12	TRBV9	TGTGCCAGCAGCGCACGCACAGATACGCAGTATTTT	CASSARTDTQYF
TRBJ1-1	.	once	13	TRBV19	TGTGCCAGTGGATCCCGCACGAACACTGAAGCTTTCTTT	CASGSRTNTEAFF